The 5 T cell receptor beta chains below were found in one sample sequenced in a study of vaccination and CD4 T cells after COVID-19. Researchers used the Oncomine TCR Beta short-read assay to sequence DNA from cultured CD4+ T cells. TCRdb processed the PCR reads anew with MiXCR; each CDR3 protein has one entry. The sample includes 6,500 to 9,000 distinct CDR3 sequences, around 42% of them seen just once. Treatment described: approximately 11-day PBMC culture with coronavirus spike peptide pools or control peptides (ViraFEST assay). Gathered ahead of the COVID-19 pandemic (2011-2018) were the CD4+ T cells of the unexposed donor. Their specific antigens are unknown. The sample consisted of CD4+ T cells from blood, cultured in vitro. The receptors shown here come from a human donor in good health.

The chain combines TRBV7-2 with TRBJ1-2; D ambiguous. Germline V gene data show CDR1 as SGHTA and CDR2 as FQGNSA. The V end was cut by 1 base, the J end by 8 bases, with 8 bases between. The CDR3 covers 12 residues. CDR3: CASSLERGGYTF. CDR3 DNA: TGTGCCAGCAGCTTAGAACGGGGAGGCTACACCTTC.

This clonotype was recorded once. This chain connects TRBV6-5 to TRBJ1-2; D remains ambiguous. CDR3 length: 15 amino acids. The V end lost 0 bases, the J end lost 8 bases, and 16 bases lay between the germline ends. CDR1 is MNHEY and CDR2 is SVGAGI in the germline V gene. Here the CDR3 reads CASSYSNPWAEGYTF. For the CDR3, the DNA is TGTGCCAGCAGTTACTCGAACCCTTGGGCGGAGGGCTACACCTTC.

The CDR3 coding sequence is TGTGCCAGCAGTAACAGGGAGAATCAGCCCCAGCATTTT. Translating gives CASSNRENQPQHF. This chain links TRBV27 with TRBJ1-5, with a weak D call TRBD1 (6 bases). Trimming pared 5 bases from V and 4 bases from J, leaving 9 bases between. CDR3 length equals 13 residues. CDR1 MNHEY and CDR2 SMNVEV come from the germline V gene (reference sequence).

The chain has TRBV10-3 and TRBJ1-6; D remains ambiguous. Germline V gives CDR1 ENHRY, CDR2 SYGVKD. The V end lost 4 bases, the J end lost 9 bases, and 10 bases lay between the germline ends. This CDR3 contains 13 residues. CDR3 nucleotides: TGTGCCATCAGTGCGGGTTTTGGTTCACCCCTCCACTTT. It is translated as CAISAGFGSPLHF.

This clonotype was observed a handful of times. The chain is built from TRBV6-1 and TRBJ2-1, with D tentatively TRBD1 or TRBD2 (5 bases each). The CDR3 contains 15 residues. Trimming shortened V by 5 bases and J by 6 bases, and 17 bases separated the two germline ends. Per the germline V gene, CDR1 is MNHNS and CDR2 is SASEGT. The CDR3 nucleotides are TGTGCCAGCAGTAGACGTCTGGGACGAAGCAATGAGCAGTTCTTC. Its protein is CASSRRLGRSNEQFF.